A single sample is the source of the 12 T cell receptor beta chains below, sequenced in a study of read filtering for tumor transcriptome and immune sequencing. From roughly 390 ng of RNA, a library with molecular barcoded alpha/delta and beta/gamma adaptors was made. TCRdb used MiXCR to reprocess the reads, holding one entry per CDR3 protein. This sample yields 100,000 to 150,000 distinct CDR3 sequences, of which 13% are seen a single time; around 8.3% belongs to the top ten. Material for sequencing was a population of CD138-negative cells sorted from bone marrow. The receptors shown here come from a donor over 35 with multiple myeloma.

At least ten counts were recorded for this clonotype. The chain joins TRBV7-9 to TRBJ2-1; D possibly corresponds to TRBD2 (6 bases). V lost 4 bases and J 5 bases, leaving 15 bases between the germline ends. CDR3 length: 15 residues. CDR1 SEHNR and CDR2 FQNEAQ come from the germline V gene (reference sequence). In DNA, the CDR3 is TGTGCCAGCAGCTCCGTGGGAGTAGCGGACAATGAGCAGTTCTTC. It encodes CASSSVGVADNEQFF.

J is TRBJ2-7 and V is TRBV7-8, with 9 bases lining up with TRBD2. Germline assignment: CDR1 SGHVS and CDR2 FQNEAQ. V shed 2 bases, J shed 2 bases, and the junction held 22 bases outside the gene matches. CDR3 length: 21 residues. The CDR3, as DNA: TGTGCCAGCAGCTTACCACGGTCCAGGACTAGCGACAAGAAAGGCCCCTACGAGCAGTACTTC. Protein sequence: CASSLPRSRTSDKKGPYEQYF.

There are many counts of this clonotype. The chain joins TRBV12-3 or TRBV12-4 to TRBJ2-4, with 8 bases aligning to TRBD2. With V trimmed by 7 bases and J by 6 bases, 17 bases remained unmatched. This CDR3 spans 17 amino acids. The CDR3 reads CASTKVLSGRKGNIQYF. CDR3 DNA sequence: TGTGCCAGCACGAAAGTCCTAAGCGGGAGAAAGGGAAACATTCAGTACTTC.

Points on this clonotype: Since no conserved phenylalanine or tryptophan closes the CDR3, a read error is the likely cause. The DNA is left out, because the CDR3 cannot be placed on it with certainty; the CDR3 is given as TCRdb lists it. This chain connects TRBV27 to TRBJ1-1; TRBD1 reflects the table's D call only, with no check against the DNA. The CDR3 adds up to 13 amino acids, both ends counted. Germline V gene sequence: CDR1 MNHEY, CDR2 SMNVEV (reference sequence). The CDR3 loop reads CASSFSQGGRTFP.

On this clonotype: This likely reflects a read error, since a far larger clone is one base away. The chain combines TRBV12-3 or TRBV12-4 with TRBJ2-1; 8 bases fit TRBD1. The CDR3 is made up of 14 amino acids. For the CDR3, the DNA is TGTGCCTGCAGTCGACGGACAGGGCGGGATGAGCAGTTCTTC. This sequence encodes CACSRRTGRDEQFF.

The sample holds many counts of this clonotype. The V call is TRBV20-1, the J call TRBJ2-1; maybe TRBD2 (6 bases). This CDR3 has 15 amino acids. Trimming stripped 5 bases from V and 3 bases from J, with 17 bases between. The germline gives CDR1 DFQATT, CDR2 SNEGSKA (reference sequence). The chain's CDR3 is CSAGRTSRRYNEQFF. CDR3 in DNA: TGCAGTGCTGGACGAACTAGCCGGCGCTACAATGAGCAGTTCTTC.

This clonotype was seen ten or more times. The chain couples TRBV6-5 to TRBJ2-7; D unclear. The V end lost 2 bases, the J end lost 3 bases, and 14 bases lay between the germline ends. This CDR3 comprises 15 residues. The germline V gene has CDR1 MNHEY and CDR2 SVGAGI. The DNA of the CDR3 is TGTGCCAGCAGTTACGAGTCGGCCCAGAACTACGAGCAGTACTTC. Amino acid sequence: CASSYESAQNYEQYF.

This sequence joins TRBV6-5 and TRBJ2-2; D is possibly TRBD1 (5 bases). Trimming shortened V by 4 bases and J by 1 base, and 22 bases separated the two germline ends. The CDR3 has 19 amino acids. Per germline, CDR1 MNHEY and CDR2 SVGAGI. The CDR3 nucleotides are TGTGCCAGCAGTTCCGAAGTCCCCTCGGACACCCTGAACACCGGGGAGCTGTTTTTT. Its translation: CASSSEVPSDTLNTGELFF.

In its sample, this clonotype was seen many times. The chain employs TRBV7-2 and TRBJ1-1, with D perhaps TRBD1 (5 bases). Trimming pared 3 bases from V and 1 base from J, leaving 9 bases between. CDR1 is SGHTA and CDR2 is FQGNSA in the germline V gene. This CDR3 region has 14 residues. The CDR3 loop reads CASSFRTSNTEAFF. The CDR3 coding sequence is TGTGCCAGCAGCTTTAGGACATCGAACACTGAAGCTTTCTTT.

As for this clonotype: A read error may explain this, as a much larger clone is one base away. The chain recombines TRBV7-9 with TRBJ2-1; 7 nucleotides line up with TRBD2. The CDR3 is 14 residues long. Unmatched junction bases numbered 5, after V lost 9 bases and J lost 0 bases. Per germline, CDR1 SEHNR and CDR2 FQNEAQ (reference sequence). The DNA of the CDR3 is TGTGCCAGTTCCGGGACTAACTCCTACAATGAGCAGTTCTTC. This encodes CASSGTNSYNEQFF.

In its sample, this clonotype was seen many times. The gene calls are TRBV6-1 and TRBJ2-1, with 11 bases lining up with TRBD2. Germline V gene sequence: CDR1 MNHNS, CDR2 SASEGT. With 7 bases clipped from V and 1 base from J, the junction kept 6 bases outside the gene matches. The CDR3 has 16 residues. CDR3 sequence: CASKGTSGSSYNEQFF. In DNA form, the CDR3 reads TGTGCCAGCAAGGGAACTAGCGGGAGTTCCTACAATGAGCAGTTCTTC.

Concerning this clonotype: Just one base apart from a much larger clone, this may be a read error. The V gene is TRBV7-9, the J gene TRBJ2-1, with D possibly TRBD2 on 6 matching bases. CDR1 SEHNR and CDR2 FQNEAQ come from the germline V gene (reference sequence). The CDR3 extends over 15 amino acids. Here the CDR3 DNA reads TGTGCCAGCAGTTTAGCGGTACTGTCCTACAATGGGCAGTTCTTC. This codes for CASSLAVLSYNGQFF.